This T cell receptor (beta chain) originates from a study of OX40 agonist ivuxolimab in advanced cancers. Study in general: Ivuxolimab is an agonistic anti-OX40 (CD134) antibody, and patients were treated with it.

Samples of blood were obtained at baseline, on cycle 4 day 1, and on cycle 7 day 1. Study conclusions and caveats: By week 6 at 0.1 to 3.0 mg/kg, blood CD4+ and CD8+ T cells had expanded clonally.

In regard to this clone: The antigen is not known.

Clones were read by immunoSEQ multiplex PCR, and TCRdb kept only the in-frame ones, dropping some. The repertoire holds fewer than 25,000 clones, with around 79% as singletons. The length of the CDR3 is 17 residues. The germline V gene has CDR1 PRHDT and CDR2 FYEKMQ (reference sequence). Trimming took 0 bases from V and 4 from J; bases not matched to a gene: 9. The receptor's source is an adult with an advanced solid tumor such as melanoma, head and neck, liver or kidney cancer. This sample comprised CD4+ or CD8+ T cells sorted from blood, obtained in a trial of the OX40 agonist ivuxolimab. This rearrangement joins TRBV13 to TRBJ2-1, with TRBD2 identical over 7 bases. CDR3 sequence: CASSLGLGLAVYNEQFF. The CDR3 DNA reads as TGTGCCAGCAGCTTAGGCCTAGGGCTAGCGGTATACAATGAGCAGTTCTTC.